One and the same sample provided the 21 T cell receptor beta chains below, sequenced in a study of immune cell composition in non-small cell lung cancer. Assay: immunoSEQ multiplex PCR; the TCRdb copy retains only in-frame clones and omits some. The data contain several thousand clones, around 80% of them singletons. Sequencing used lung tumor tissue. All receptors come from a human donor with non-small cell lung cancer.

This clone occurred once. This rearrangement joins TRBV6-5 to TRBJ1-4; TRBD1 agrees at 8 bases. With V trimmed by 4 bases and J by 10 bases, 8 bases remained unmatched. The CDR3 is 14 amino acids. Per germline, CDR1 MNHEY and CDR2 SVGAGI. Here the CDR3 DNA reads TGTGCCAGCAGTTCGGGCGGACAGGGTCGAAAACTGTTTTTT. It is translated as CASSSGGQGRKLFF.

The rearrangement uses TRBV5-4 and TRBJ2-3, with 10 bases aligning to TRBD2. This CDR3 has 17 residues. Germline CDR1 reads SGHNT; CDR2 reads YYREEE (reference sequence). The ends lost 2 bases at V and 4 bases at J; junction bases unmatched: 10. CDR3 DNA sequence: TGTGCCAGCAGCTTACAACTAGCGGGGAGGGGGGCAGATACGCAGTATTTT. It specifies CASSLQLAGRGADTQYF.

CDR3 in DNA: TGTGCCAGCAGTTCCTCGGGGGGCGAGTACACCTTC. It encodes CASSSSGGEYTF. V is TRBV6-1 and J is TRBJ1-2; possible D gene TRBD1, 6 bases. Germline values: CDR1 MNHNS, CDR2 SASEGT. This CDR3 spans 12 amino acids. With 5 bases removed from V and 11 bases from J, the gap between germline ends came to 15 bases.

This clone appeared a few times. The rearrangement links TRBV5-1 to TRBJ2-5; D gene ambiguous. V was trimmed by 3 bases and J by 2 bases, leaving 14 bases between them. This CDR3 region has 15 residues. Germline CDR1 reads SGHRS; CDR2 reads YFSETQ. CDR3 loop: CASSWVTRKQETQYF. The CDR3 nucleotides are TGCGCCAGCAGCTGGGTGACACGTAAACAAGAGACCCAGTACTTC.

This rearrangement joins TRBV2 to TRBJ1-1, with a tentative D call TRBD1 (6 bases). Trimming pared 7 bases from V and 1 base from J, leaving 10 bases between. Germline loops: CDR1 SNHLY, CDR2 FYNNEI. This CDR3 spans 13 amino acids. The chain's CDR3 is CASNMGQNTEAFF. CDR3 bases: TGTGCCAGCAACATGGGACAGAACACTGAAGCTTTCTTT.

Here the CDR3 DNA reads TGTGCCAGCAGCTCACTAGGGGGTGGACAGATGAATCAGCCCCAGCATTTT. Translated, it gives CASSSLGGGQMNQPQHF. The chain uses TRBV7-8 and TRBJ1-5, with D tentatively TRBD1 (6 bases). Germline V CDR1 and CDR2: SGHVS, FQNEAQ. The CDR3 contains 17 residues. Trimming shortened V by 4 bases and J by 4 bases, and 20 bases separated the two germline ends.

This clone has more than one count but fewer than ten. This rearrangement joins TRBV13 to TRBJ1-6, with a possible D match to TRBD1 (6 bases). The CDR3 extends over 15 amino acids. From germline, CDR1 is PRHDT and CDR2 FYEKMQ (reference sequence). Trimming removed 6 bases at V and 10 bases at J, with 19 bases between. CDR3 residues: CASRGRGNPLSPLHF. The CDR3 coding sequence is TGTGCCAGCAGGGGCAGGGGCAATCCCCTGTCACCCCTCCACTTT.

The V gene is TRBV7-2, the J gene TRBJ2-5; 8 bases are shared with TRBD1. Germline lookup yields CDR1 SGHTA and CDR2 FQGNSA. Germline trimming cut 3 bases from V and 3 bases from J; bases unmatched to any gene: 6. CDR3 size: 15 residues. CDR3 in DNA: TGTGCCAGCAGCTTTTTCGGACAGGGTGAAGAGACCCAGTACTTC. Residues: CASSFFGQGEETQYF.

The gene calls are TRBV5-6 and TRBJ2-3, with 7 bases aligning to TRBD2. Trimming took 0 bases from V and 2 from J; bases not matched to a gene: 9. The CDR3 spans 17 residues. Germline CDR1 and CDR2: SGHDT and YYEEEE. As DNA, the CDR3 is TGTGCCAGCAGCTTGGTAGCGGGCGATACCTCCACAGATACGCAGTATTTT. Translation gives CASSLVAGDTSTDTQYF.

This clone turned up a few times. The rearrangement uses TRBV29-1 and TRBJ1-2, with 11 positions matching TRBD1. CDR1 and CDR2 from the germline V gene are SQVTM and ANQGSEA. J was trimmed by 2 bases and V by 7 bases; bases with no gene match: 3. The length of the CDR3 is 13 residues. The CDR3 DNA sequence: TGCAGCGCCAGGACAGGGGGCAACTATGGCTACACCTTC. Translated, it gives CSARTGGNYGYTF.

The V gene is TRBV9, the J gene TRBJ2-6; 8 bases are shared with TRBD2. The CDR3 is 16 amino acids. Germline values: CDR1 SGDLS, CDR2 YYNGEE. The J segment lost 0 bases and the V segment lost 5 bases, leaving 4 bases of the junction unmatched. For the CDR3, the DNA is TGTGCCAGCAGATACGGGAGGGACTCTGGGGCCAACGTCCTGACTTTC. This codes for CASRYGRDSGANVLTF.

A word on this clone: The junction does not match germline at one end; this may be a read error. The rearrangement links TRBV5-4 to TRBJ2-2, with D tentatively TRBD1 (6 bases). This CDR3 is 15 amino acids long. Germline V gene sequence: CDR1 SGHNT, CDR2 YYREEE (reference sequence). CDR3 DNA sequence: TGCGCCAGCAGCGAACAGGGTATGAGCACCGGGGAGCTGTTTTTT. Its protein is CASSEQGMSTGELFF.

The CDR3 region is CASSVGPARQGAAGELFF. DNA for the CDR3: TGTGCCAGCAGCGTAGGGCCCGCGCGACAGGGGGCGGCCGGGGAGCTGTTTTTT. The chain recombines TRBV9 with TRBJ2-2, with 10 positions matching TRBD1. Per the germline V gene, CDR1 is SGDLS and CDR2 is YYNGEE. V gave up 0 bases and J gave up 6 bases; unmatched junction bases: 11. CDR3 length: 18 residues.

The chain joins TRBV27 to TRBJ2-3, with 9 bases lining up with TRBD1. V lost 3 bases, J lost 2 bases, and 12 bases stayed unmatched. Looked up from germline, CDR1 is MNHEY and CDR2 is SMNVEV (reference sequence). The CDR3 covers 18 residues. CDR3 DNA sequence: TGTGCCAGCAGTTTTTCCCTCCCGGGACAGGGCTACACAGATACGCAGTATTTT. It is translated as CASSFSLPGQGYTDTQYF.

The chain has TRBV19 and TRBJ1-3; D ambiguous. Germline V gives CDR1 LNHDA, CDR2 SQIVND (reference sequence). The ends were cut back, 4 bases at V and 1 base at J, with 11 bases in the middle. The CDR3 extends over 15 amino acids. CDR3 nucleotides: TGTGCCAGTAGTACCGATGAGGGATCTGGAAACACCATATATTTT. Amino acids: CASSTDEGSGNTIYF.

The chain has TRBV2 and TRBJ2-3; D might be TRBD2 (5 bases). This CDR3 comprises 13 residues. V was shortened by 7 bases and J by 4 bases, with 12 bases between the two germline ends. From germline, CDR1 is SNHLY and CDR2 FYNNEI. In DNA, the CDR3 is TGTGCCAGCACTGTGGAGGAATCAGATACGCAGTATTTT. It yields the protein CASTVEESDTQYF. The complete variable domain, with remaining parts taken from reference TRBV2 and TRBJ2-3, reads EPEVTQTPSHQVTQMGQEVILRCVPISNHLYFYWYRQILGQKVEFLVSFYNNEISEKSEIFDDQFSVERPDGSNFTLKIRSTKLEDSAMYFCASTVEESDTQYFGPGTRLTVL.

The CDR3 loop reads CASSLVGQGANTEAFF. As DNA, the CDR3 is TGCGCCAGCAGCTTGGTGGGACAGGGGGCAAATACTGAAGCTTTCTTT. V usage is TRBV5-1 and J usage is TRBJ1-1; 12 bases map to TRBD1. This CDR3 comprises 16 residues. The trim removed 0 bases at V and 5 bases at J, leaving 5 bases unmatched. Germline lookup yields CDR1 SGHRS and CDR2 YFSETQ.

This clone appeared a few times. Written as DNA, the CDR3 is TGCGCCAGCAGCCCTGGGACGGGAGGGTCGCTATTCGGTCAGCCCCAGCATTTT. Its translation: CASSPGTGGSLFGQPQHF. The genes are TRBV4-1 and TRBJ1-5, with D possibly matching TRBD1 (5 bases). V lost 4 bases to trimming and J lost 6 bases, with 25 bases between them. The CDR3 is made up of 18 amino acids. Per the germline V gene, CDR1 is MGHRA and CDR2 is YSYEKL.

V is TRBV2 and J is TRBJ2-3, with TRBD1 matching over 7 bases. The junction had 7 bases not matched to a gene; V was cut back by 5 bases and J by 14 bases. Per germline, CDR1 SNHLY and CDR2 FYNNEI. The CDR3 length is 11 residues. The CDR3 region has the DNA TGTGCCAGCAGTTACAGGGGACCCCTGTATTTT. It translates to CASSYRGPLYF.

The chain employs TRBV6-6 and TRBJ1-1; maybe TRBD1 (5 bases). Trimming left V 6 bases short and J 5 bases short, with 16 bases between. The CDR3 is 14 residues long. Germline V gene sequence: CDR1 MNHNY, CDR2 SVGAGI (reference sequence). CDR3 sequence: CASRVLGGGTEAFF. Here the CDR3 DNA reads TGTGCCAGCAGGGTACTCGGGGGTGGAACTGAAGCTTTCTTT.

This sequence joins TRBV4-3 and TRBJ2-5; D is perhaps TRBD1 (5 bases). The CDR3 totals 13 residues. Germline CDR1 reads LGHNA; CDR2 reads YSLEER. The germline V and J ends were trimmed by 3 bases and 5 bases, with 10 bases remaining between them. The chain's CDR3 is CASSQFPGETQYF. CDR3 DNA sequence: TGCGCCAGCAGCCAGTTCCCAGGGGAGACCCAGTACTTC.